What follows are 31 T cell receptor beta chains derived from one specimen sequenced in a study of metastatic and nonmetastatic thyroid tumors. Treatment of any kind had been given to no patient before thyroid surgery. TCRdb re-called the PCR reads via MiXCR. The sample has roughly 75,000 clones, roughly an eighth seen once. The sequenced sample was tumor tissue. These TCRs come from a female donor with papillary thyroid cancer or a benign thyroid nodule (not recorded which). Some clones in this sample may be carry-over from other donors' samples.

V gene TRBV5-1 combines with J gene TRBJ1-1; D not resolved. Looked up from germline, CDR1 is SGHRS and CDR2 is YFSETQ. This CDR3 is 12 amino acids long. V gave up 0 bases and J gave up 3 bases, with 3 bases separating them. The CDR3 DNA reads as TGCGCCAGCAGCTTGGAGCACACTGAAGCTTTCTTT. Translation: CASSLEHTEAFF. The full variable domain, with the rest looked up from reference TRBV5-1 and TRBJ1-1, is KAGVTQTPRYLIKTRGQQVTLSCSPISGHRSVSWYQQTPGQGLQFLFEYFSETQRNKGNFPGRFSGRQFSNSRSEMNVSTLELGDSALYLCASSLEHTEAFFGQGTRLTVV.

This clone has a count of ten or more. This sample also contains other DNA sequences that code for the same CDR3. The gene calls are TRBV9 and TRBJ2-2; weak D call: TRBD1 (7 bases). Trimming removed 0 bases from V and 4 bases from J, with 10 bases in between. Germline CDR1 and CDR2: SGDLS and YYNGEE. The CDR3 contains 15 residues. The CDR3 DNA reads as TGTGCCAGCAGCGTAGGCGGGGACAGCACCGGGGAGCTGTTTTTT. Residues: CASSVGGDSTGELFF.

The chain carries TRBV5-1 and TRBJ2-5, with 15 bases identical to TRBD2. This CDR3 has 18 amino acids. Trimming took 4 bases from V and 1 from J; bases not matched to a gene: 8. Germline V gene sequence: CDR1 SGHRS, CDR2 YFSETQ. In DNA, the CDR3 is TGCGCCAGCAGCCCCCGGACTAGCGGGAGGGACGGCCAAGAGACCCAGTACTTC. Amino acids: CASSPRTSGRDGQETQYF.

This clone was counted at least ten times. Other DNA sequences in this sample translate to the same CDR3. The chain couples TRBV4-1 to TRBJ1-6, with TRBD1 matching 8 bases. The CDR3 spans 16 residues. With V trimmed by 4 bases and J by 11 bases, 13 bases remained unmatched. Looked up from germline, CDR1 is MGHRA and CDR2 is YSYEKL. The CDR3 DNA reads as TGCGCCAGCAGCCCCGGACAGGGCCTCGATGGAGCACCCCTCCACTTT. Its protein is CASSPGQGLDGAPLHF.

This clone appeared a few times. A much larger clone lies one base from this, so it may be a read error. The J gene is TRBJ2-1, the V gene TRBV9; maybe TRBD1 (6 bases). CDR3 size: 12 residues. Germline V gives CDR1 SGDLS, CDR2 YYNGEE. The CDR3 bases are TGTGCCAGCAGTTTCACAGGGAATGAGCAGCTCTTC. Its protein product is CASSFTGNEQLF.

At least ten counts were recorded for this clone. CDR3 amino acids: CSARDMTGGVYEQYF. The CDR3 DNA reads as TGCAGTGCTAGAGATATGACAGGGGGCGTCTACGAGCAGTACTTC. The chain couples TRBV20-1 to TRBJ2-7, with 10 bases identical to TRBD1. The CDR3 sequence is 15 residues long. Trimming took 0 bases from V and 3 from J; bases not matched to a gene: 5. Germline CDR1 reads DFQATT; CDR2 reads SNEGSKA (reference sequence).

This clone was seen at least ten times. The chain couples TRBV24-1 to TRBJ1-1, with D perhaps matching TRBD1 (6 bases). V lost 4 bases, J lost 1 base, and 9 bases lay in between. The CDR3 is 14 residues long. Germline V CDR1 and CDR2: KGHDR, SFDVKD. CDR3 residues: CATSEPGQNTEAFF. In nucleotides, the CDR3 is TGTGCCACCAGTGAGCCGGGACAGAACACTGAAGCTTTCTTT.

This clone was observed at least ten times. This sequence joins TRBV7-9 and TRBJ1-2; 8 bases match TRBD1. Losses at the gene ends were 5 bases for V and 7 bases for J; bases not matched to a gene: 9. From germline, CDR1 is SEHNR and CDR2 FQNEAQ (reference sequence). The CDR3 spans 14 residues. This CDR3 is CASSPTDRVGGYTF. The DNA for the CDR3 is TGTGCCAGCAGCCCGACGGACAGGGTGGGTGGCTACACCTTC.

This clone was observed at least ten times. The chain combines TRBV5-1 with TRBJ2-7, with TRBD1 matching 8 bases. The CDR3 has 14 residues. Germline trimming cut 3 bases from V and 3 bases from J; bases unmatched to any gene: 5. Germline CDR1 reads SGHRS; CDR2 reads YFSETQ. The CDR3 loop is CASSSRTGRYEQYF. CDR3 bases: TGCGCCAGCAGCTCTAGGACAGGGCGCTACGAGCAGTACTTC. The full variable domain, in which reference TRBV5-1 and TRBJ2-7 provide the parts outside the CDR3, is KAGVTQTPRYLIKTRGQQVTLSCSPISGHRSVSWYQQTPGQGLQFLFEYFSETQRNKGNFPGRFSGRQFSNSRSEMNVSTLELGDSALYLCASSSRTGRYEQYFGPGTRLTVT.

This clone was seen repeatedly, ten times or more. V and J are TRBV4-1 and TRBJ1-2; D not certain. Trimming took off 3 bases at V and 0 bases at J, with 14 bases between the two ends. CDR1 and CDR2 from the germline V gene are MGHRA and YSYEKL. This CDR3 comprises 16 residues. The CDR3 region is CASSQIRRESNYGYTF. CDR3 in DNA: TGCGCCAGCAGCCAGATAAGACGGGAGTCTAACTATGGCTACACCTTC.

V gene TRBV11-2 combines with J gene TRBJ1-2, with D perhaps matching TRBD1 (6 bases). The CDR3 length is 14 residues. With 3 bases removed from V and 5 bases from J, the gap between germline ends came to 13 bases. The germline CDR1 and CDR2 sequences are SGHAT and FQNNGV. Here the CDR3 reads CASSFVAGQYGYTF. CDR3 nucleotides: TGTGCCAGCAGCTTCGTAGCGGGACAATATGGCTACACCTTC. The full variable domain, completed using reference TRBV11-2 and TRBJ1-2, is EAGVAQSPRYKIIEKRQSVAFWCNPISGHATLYWYQQILGQGPKLLIQFQNNGVVDDSQLPKDRFSAERLKGVDSTLKIQPAKLEDSAVYLCASSFVAGQYGYTFGSGTRLTVV.

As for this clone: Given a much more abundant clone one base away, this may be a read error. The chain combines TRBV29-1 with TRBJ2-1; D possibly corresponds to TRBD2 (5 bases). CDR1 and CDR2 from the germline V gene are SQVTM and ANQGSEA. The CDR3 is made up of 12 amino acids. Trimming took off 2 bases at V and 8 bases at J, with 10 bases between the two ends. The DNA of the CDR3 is TGCAGCGTTGAACATGGTAGCGATGAGCAGTTCTTC. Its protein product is CSVEHGSDEQFF.

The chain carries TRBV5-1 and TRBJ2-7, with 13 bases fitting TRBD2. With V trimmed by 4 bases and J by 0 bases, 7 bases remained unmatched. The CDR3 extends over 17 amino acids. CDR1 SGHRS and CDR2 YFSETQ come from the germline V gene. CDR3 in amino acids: CASSRGLAGLSSYEQYF. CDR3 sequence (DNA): TGCGCCAGCAGCAGGGGACTAGCGGGATTAAGCTCCTACGAGCAGTACTTC.

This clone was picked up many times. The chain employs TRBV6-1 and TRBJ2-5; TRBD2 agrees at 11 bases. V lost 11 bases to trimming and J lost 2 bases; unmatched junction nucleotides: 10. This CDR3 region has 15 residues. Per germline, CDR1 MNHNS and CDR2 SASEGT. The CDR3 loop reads CAGSRSGRGQETQYF. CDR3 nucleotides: TGTGCCGGAAGCCGTAGCGGGAGGGGGCAAGAGACCCAGTACTTC.

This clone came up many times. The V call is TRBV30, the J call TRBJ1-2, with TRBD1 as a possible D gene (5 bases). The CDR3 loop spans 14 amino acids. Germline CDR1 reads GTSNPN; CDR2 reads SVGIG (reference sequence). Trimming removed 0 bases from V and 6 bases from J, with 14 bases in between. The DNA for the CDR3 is TGTGCCTGGAGTGTACTAAGGGGTTCCGATGGCTACACCTTC. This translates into CAWSVLRGSDGYTF.

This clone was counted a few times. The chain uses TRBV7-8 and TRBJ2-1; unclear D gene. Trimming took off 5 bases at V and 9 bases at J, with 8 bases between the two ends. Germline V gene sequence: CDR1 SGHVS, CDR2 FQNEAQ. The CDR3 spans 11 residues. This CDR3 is CASSALGEQFF. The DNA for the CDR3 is TGTGCCAGCAGCGCCCTAGGTGAGCAGTTCTTC.

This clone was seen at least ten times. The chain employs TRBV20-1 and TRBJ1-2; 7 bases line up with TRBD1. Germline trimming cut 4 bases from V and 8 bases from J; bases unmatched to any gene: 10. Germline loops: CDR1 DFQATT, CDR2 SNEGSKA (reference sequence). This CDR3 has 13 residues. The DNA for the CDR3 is TGCAGTGCTACCCTCCAGGGGGAAGGAGGCTACACCTTC. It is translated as CSATLQGEGGYTF.

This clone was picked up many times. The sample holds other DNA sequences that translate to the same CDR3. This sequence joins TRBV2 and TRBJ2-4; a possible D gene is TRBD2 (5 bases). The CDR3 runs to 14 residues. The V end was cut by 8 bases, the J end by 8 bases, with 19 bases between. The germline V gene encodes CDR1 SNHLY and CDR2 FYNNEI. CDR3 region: CASDPGGVGDIQYF. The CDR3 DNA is TGTGCCAGCGACCCGGGCGGCGTCGGGGACATTCAGTACTTC.

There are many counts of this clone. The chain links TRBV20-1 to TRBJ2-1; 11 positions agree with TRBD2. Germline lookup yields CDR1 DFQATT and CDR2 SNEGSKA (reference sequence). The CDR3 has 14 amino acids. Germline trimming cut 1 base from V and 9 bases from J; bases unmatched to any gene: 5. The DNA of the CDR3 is TGCAGTGCTAGAGTGCCTAGCGGGAGGAGTGAGCAGTTCTTC. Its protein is CSARVPSGRSEQFF.

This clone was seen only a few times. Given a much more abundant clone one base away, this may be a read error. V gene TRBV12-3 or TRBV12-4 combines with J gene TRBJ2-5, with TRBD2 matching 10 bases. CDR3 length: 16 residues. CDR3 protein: CASSFTAGGVQETKYF. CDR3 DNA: TGTGCCAGCAGTTTTACAGCGGGAGGGGTCCAAGAGACCAAGTACTTC.

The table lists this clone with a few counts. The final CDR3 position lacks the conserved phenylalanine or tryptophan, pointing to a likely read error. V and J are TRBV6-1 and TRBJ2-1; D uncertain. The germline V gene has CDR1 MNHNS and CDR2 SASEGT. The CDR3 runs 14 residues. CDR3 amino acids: CASSRTPRYNQQFS. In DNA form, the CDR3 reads TGTGCCAGCAGTAGGACCCCCCGCTACAATCAGCAGTTCTCC.

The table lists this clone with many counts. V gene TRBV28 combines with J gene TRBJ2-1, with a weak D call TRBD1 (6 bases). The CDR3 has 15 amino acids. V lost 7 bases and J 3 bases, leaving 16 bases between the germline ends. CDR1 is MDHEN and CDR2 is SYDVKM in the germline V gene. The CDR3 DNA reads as TGTGCCAGCAACCTTCAGGGGCTTCACTACAATGAGCAGTTCTTC. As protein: CASNLQGLHYNEQFF.

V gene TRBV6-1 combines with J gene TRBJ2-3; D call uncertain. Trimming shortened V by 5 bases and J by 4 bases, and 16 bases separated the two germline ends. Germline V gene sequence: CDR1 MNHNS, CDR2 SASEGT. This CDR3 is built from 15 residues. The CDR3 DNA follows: TGTGCCAGCAGTCCTAACGCCGCCGGGCCAGATACGCAGTATTTT. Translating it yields CASSPNAAGPDTQYF.

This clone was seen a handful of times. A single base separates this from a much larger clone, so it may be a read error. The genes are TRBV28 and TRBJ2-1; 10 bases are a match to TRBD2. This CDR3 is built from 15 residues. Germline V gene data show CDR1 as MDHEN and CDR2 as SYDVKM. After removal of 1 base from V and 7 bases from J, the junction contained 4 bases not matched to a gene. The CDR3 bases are TGTGCCAGCAGTTTATCTAGCGGGAGTTTTAATGAGCAGTTCTTC. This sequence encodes CASSLSSGSFNEQFF.

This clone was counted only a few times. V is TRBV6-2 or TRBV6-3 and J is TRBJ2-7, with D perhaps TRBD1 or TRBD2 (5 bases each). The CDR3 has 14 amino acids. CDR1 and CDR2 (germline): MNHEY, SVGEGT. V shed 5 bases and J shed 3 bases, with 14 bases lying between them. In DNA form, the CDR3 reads TGTGCCAGCAGTACGATGATGGGGGACTACGAGCAGTACTTC. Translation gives CASSTMMGDYEQYF.

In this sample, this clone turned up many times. The CDR3 protein is CSALSGLAEETQYF. Here the CDR3 DNA reads TGCAGTGCCCTGTCAGGACTAGCGGAAGAGACCCAGTACTTC. The V gene is TRBV20-1, the J gene TRBJ2-5; 10 nucleotides line up with TRBD2. The CDR3 is 14 residues long. V was pared by 6 bases and J by 3 bases, with 7 bases of the junction left unmatched. Germline values: CDR1 DFQATT, CDR2 SNEGSKA (reference sequence).

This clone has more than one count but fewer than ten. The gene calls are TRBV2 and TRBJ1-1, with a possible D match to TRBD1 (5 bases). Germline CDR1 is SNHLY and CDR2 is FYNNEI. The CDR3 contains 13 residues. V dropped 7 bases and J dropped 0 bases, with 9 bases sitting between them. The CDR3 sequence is CASNRGLNTEAFF. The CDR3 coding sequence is TGTGCCAGCAACCGGGGACTGAACACTGAAGCTTTCTTT.

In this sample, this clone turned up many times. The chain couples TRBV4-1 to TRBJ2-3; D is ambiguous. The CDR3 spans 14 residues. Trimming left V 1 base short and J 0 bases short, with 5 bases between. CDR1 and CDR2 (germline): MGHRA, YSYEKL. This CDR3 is CASSQGVSTDTQYF. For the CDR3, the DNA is TGCGCCAGCAGCCAAGGGGTAAGCACAGATACGCAGTATTTT.

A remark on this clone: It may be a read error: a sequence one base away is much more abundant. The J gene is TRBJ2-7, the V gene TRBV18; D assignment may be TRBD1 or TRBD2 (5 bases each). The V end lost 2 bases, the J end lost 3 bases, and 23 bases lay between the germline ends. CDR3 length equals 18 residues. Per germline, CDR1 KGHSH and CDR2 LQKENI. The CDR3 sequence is CASSPGWGIDSGVYEQYF. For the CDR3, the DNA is TGTGCCAGCTCACCAGGTTGGGGGATTGACAGTGGCGTCTACGAGCAGTACTTC.

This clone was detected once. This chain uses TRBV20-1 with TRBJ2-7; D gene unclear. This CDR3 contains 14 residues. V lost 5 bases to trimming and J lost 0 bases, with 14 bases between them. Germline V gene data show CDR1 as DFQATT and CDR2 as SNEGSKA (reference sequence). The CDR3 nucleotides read TGCAGTGCTCCCCTACAGAGGACCTCCTACGAGCAGTACTTC. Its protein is CSAPLQRTSYEQYF.

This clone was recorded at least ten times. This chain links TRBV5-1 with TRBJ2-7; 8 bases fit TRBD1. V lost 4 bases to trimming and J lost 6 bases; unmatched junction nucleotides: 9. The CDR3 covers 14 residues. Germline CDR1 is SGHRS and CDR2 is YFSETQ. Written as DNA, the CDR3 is TGCGCCAGCAGCCCCGGACAGGGCCTGGCCGAGCAGTACTTC. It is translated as CASSPGQGLAEQYF.